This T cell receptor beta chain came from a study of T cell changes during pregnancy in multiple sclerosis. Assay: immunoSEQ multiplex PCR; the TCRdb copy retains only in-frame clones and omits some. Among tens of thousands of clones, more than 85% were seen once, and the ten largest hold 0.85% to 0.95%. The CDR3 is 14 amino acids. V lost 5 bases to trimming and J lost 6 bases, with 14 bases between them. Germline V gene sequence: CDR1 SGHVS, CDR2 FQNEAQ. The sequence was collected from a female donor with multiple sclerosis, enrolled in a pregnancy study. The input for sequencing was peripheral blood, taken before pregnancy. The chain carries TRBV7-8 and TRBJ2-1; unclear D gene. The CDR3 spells CASSHSTRGNEQFF. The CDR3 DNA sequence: TGTGCCAGCAGCCATTCGACCCGCGGCAATGAGCAGTTCTTC.